This T cell receptor (beta chain) was documented in a study of blood T cell repertoires in COVID-19. For the study at large: Acute and convalescent COVID-19 samples came from the United States, Italy and Spain. PBMCs, B-cell-depleted T cells, or T cells were the source of the cDNA or gDNA that made up the material.

Authors' processing steps: Amplified reference gene primers provided the basis for estimating nucleated cell counts. Clones were read by immunoSEQ multiplex PCR, and TCRdb kept only the in-frame ones, dropping some. The DNA gave D and trimming, while V, J and clone size come from that table. Seen here are 35,000 to 50,000 clones, 88% observed once, and the top ten hold 4.8%. Trimming removed 4 bases from V and 0 bases from J, with 13 bases in between. The CDR3 extends over 15 amino acids. Germline V gene lookup returns CDR1 LGHDT and CDR2 YNNKEL (reference sequence). The clonotype comes from a human donor in a cohort sampled during active COVID-19. Sequenced sample: peripheral blood. The rearrangement joins TRBV3-1 (or the pseudogene TRBV3-2) to TRBJ2-7, with a weak D call TRBD2 (6 bases). The CDR3 sequence is CASSLGLESSYEQYF. The CDR3 DNA reads as TGTGCCAGCAGCCTGGGACTGGAAAGCTCCTACGAGCAGTACTTC.